The source of this T cell receptor beta chain is a study of cytomegalovirus exposure and HLA in healthy donors (dated by TCRdb to about 2017). A note on the overall study: According to an earlier analysis of several hundred of the donors, about 180 million T cells yielded roughly 110 million unique TCR beta sequences and about 280 Gb of sequence data. An early release that covered roughly 600 HLA-typed donors contained approximately 320 gigabases of sequencing data and tens of millions of unique TCR sequences. Of the roughly 410 genotyped donors, roughly 80% were placed in the genetic ancestry cluster associated with self-reported Caucasian donors. The study aimed to test whether cataloging public T cell receptors could reveal signatures of past pathogen exposure. The study profiled the T cell repertoires of about 640 subjects by immunosequencing and related them to cytomegalovirus serostatus. In addition to the first cohort of 666 subjects, a separate validation cohort of 120 different subjects was used. To predict cytomegalovirus infection status, the study brought together high-throughput TCR immunosequencing, statistical association of individual TCRs with disease status, and machine learning. A later analysis re-examined previously published TCR beta repertoires from roughly 650 donors and added high-resolution HLA genotyping to investigate patterns of TCR occurrence. In the later analysis, no new phenotypic data were used to find candidate immune exposures; instead, reliance was placed on TCR beta sequences and their occurrence across donors. In an earlier analysis of roughly 600 of the donors, high-throughput TCR beta sequencing was used to judge whether each TCR beta V gene segment behaved as functional or pseudogenic. Donor age, sex, ethnicity and CMV serostatus were compiled alongside the repertoire data. A later genetic analysis took genome-wide SNP genotypes for about three fifths of the 666 donors and used that subset as a discovery cohort. Every repertoire in the discovery cohort had been generated on one and the same sequencing platform. Class I and class II HLA loci were covered by the typing at four-digit resolution. The number of donors typed differed by locus, with about 629-630 for A, B, C, DRB1 and DQB1, roughly 520 for DQA1, over 600 for DPA1, and 400 to 490 for DPB1. Because of strong linkage in the cohort, roughly five DR-DQ haplotypes were treated as single units for association and clustering. Across around 400 genotyped donors of the cohort, an average of approximately 200,000 unique TCR beta nucleotide sequences per donor were sequenced, and roughly 20% of those sequences were non-productive. What the study reported, not specific to this receptor: An association between a missense DCLRE1C variant and V-gene and J-gene trimming of TCR beta chains was found in a later genetic analysis and replicated in an independent cohort. Only TCR beta chains were sequenced in this cohort, and the absence of alpha or paired-chain data limited detectable features. A further reported finding was that TCR beta sequences accurately predicted the HLA-A and HLA-B alleles for most subjects in the first cohort. The study listed approximately 160 TCR beta chains as associated with cytomegalovirus. In a later analysis, TCR association rates were found to vary across HLA loci, with the most associated TCRs seen for DRB1 alleles and the fewest for HLA-C alleles. Correlated functional status among segregating V segments might reflect linkage disequilibrium, but an unknown experimental factor could not be ruled out. Most CMV-associated TCR beta chains appeared to be HLA-restricted in a later analysis, and the HLA associations seemed to be driven largely by CMV exposure. Most TCR sequences were observed very rarely across donors, whereas some public TCRs were present in many individuals. Compared with equally common non-associated chains, HLA-associated TCR beta chains in a later analysis were more clonally expanded and had lower generation probabilities. The authors suggested that the approach could potentially be generalized to other disease states and immunological phenotypes. Presence/absence analyses assumed roughly uniform sequencing depth across donors, an assumption that may not hold. Assigning TCR associations to individual alleles was difficult when HLA alleles, especially DR and DQ, strongly co-occurred. Compared with the approximately 720-donor mean, donors in an Asian-associated ancestry cluster had fewer N-insertions in productive TCRs, according to a later genetic analysis. The classifier was reported to diagnose cytomegalovirus status with high specificity and sensitivity in both the original and validation cohorts. A cluster of highly shared sequence variants was judged likely to represent a technical artifact of the sequencing pipeline. HLA typing was unavailable for some donors at each locus, so association tests used only the typed subset. An earlier analysis of some 560 of the donors showed that most TCR beta V segments appeared in productive rearrangements either about 87% or about 30% of the time, which broadly matched IMGT annotations. Because counts were too low, seventeen rarely observed V segments, including chromosome 9 orphons, were left out of the earlier analysis of a few hundred of the donors. A later analysis associated roughly 17,000 TCR beta sequences with specific HLA alleles at a false discovery rate of 0.05. In vitro tests confirmed that three of the cytomegalovirus-associated TCR beta chains recognize cytomegalovirus antigens. Several of the top co-occurrence clusters appeared to be linked to parvovirus B19, influenza, CMV and Epstein-Barr virus, according to a later analysis. Because the 87-base-pair reads could not distinguish some IMGT-functional V segments, including TRBV6-2 and TRBV6-3, those segments were excluded. The only immune exposure information available for the cohort was CMV serostatus.

CDR3 length: 12 amino acids, cysteine to phenylalanine. This entry keeps only the CDR3 DNA: 36 bases, framed from base 1. The germline ends are 8 bases apart after V is trimmed by 3 bases and J by 8 bases. CDR1 and CDR2, per the germline V gene, are SGHTA and FQGNSA. In total, about 650 healthy bone marrow donors made up the cohort. At the time of sampling, all cohort members were nominally healthy, though unrecorded immune exposures were likely present. The donor tested CMV seronegative and was one of the 352 seronegative cohort members. A peripheral blood sample was collected from each donor, and TCR beta sequencing was performed on peripheral blood mononuclear cells. The Qiagen DNeasy Blood Extraction Kit was used to extract genomic DNA from the blood cell samples. Receptors were amplified or captured by the immunoSEQ multiplex PCR assay. The multiplex PCR relied on a mix of 60 forward primers for TCR Vbeta segments and 13 reverse primers for TCR Jbeta segments. Amplification of the CDR3 region of rearranged TCR beta genes was performed with a multiplex PCR assay on genomic DNA. On the Illumina HiSeq System, the amplified TCR beta libraries were sequenced as 87-base-pair reads. Per the original workflow: A later analysis tallied approximately 87 million unique TCR beta chains across the 700 or so repertoires, and some 10 million of those chains were shared by two or more donors. Raw reads were error-corrected and collapsed into unique sequences by a nearest-neighbor algorithm in which closely related sequences were merged to remove PCR and sequencing errors. V, D and J gene segments were assigned by aligning CDR3 sequences to IMGT reference sequences. For a sequence to be retained, at least a six-nucleotide match to both a V gene segment and a J gene segment was required. A rearrangement was called productive if the CDR3 had no stop codons and remained in frame with V and J, and every other rearrangement was called non-productive. Following IMGT convention, CDR3 was defined as the stretch from the second conserved V-encoded cysteine to the conserved J-encoded phenylalanine. In an earlier analysis of roughly 610 of the donors, sequences lacking an unambiguous match to a single V gene segment were excluded. In an earlier analysis of 587 of the donors, a V segment was called functional when productive rearrangements were above 56.7%, and segregating when the standard deviation between donors exceeded 5%. To diagnose cytomegalovirus status from the catalog of TCR beta chain sequences, a statistical classification framework was built. In a later analysis, V and J genes were assigned by comparing TCR nucleotide sequences against IMGT/GENE-DB human TR gene sequences. Using the TCRdist pipeline, a later analysis assigned CDR3 sequences along with most-parsimonious VDJ recombination scenarios. In a later analysis, each TCR beta chain was defined by its CDR3 amino acid sequence together with its V-gene family, and reads lacking a unique V-gene family were excluded. In a later analysis, 500 to 650 highly shared, low-generation-probability nucleotide sequences were removed to address suspected cross-contamination and a sequencing artifact. In a later analysis, a clonal expansion index was calculated for each public chain from normalized within-repertoire ranks of inferred template counts. In a later analysis, generation probabilities were computed with a VDJ recombination model fitted to out-of-frame rearrangements, and the resulting probabilities were checked against IGoR. Hypergeometric tests were used in a later analysis to score TCR-TCR, TCR-HLA and TCR-CMV co-occurrence, with a repertoire-size bias correction applied to the TCR pairs. A later analysis estimated false discovery rates by permuting HLA or CMV assignments 20 times. In a later analysis, co-occurring TCRs were grouped using DBSCAN, and TCRdist sequence similarity was added for clustering within HLA-allele-positive subsets. Repertoires with fewer than 30,000 or more than 120,000 public chains were left out of co-occurrence clustering, as were a few repertoires with anomalous nucleotide sharing. The immuneACCESS repertoire file appears here via TCRdb, limited to in-frame rearrangements. These files lack a portion of the clones; in checked studies, under half of the deficit traces to unresolved V genes, and the cause of the others is not known. The D gene and trimming were derived from the DNA, and the V and J assignments and clone size from that table. A total of about 270,000 clones appear in this sample, roughly two thirds of them only once. Clones ranked in the top ten supply 2% to 2.5% of the sample.

About this clone itself: Its antigen remains undetermined. The input lacks base qualities; no much larger clone sits a single base away.

The receptor comes from a female donor in good health and CMV-seronegative. The sample taken for sequencing was PBMCs. The chain joins TRBV7-2 to TRBJ2-1, with the identity of the D gene unclear. The sequenced DNA: TGTGCCAGCAGCTTCCCCCGCGATGAGCAGTTCTTC. Its protein is CASSFPRDEQFF.